The TCR beta chain described here comes from a study of tumor-infiltrating lymphocytes in primary liver carcinoma. Co-extraction of RNA and DNA was performed on roughly 17-32 mg of unsorted bulk tissue. As for this clonotype: The antigen is not known. The junction departs from the called germline gene at one end, perhaps through a read error.

Whole-study results and caveats: The study found a significantly higher top-250-clone fraction in tumors than in blood (p = 0.039). Tumor region pairs overlapped more than did tumor-adjacent and tumor-blood pairs.

A primer matching the constant region was used to make TCR beta cDNA from 500 to 650 ng of total RNA. Three nested multiplex PCR rounds, a slightly modified ARM-PCR, produced the libraries for TCR beta. Use of TRBV1-TRBV30 forward primers with a C-beta reverse primer characterized the first two PCR rounds, which lasted around 11 cycles each. MiXCR, applied by TCRdb to the multiplex PCR reads, yields one record per CDR3 protein. The sample yields more than 70,000 distinct CDR3 sequences, roughly 71% seen once. The CDR3 sequence is 14 residues long. Per germline, CDR1 MNHNS and CDR2 SASEGT. The specimen was tumor-adjacent normal liver tissue. The chain is built from TRBV6-1 and TRBJ1-1; D uncertain. This receptor was taken from a man aged 40-49 years with primary liver carcinoma and hepatitis B virus infection. The CDR3 spells CASSENSGEVRAFF. DNA of the CDR3: TGTGCCAGTAGTGAAAATTCGGGAGAGGTCCGAGCTTTCTTT.